These 25 T cell receptor beta chains share one sample of origin, sequenced in a study of radiation and T cells in renal cell carcinoma. Produced via immunoSEQ multiplex PCR; TCRdb's table is partial and in-frame only. Among 150,000 to 160,000 clones listed, over 80% were seen once. Time point specified: blood 2 weeks post-SBRT. Documented treatment: 15 Gy SBRT to primary tumor, nephrectomy 4 weeks later. The specimen comprised blood, sampled from a patient whose treatment included radiotherapy and nephrectomy. The receptor set was obtained from a woman aged 45-65 years with renal cell carcinoma.

This clone was detected only a few times. The J gene is TRBJ2-1, the V gene TRBV19; TRBD2 agrees at 9 bases. Germline V gives CDR1 LNHDA, CDR2 SQIVND (reference sequence). The CDR3 is made up of 15 amino acids. The V gene end was trimmed by 6 bases and the J gene end by 4 bases; junction bases not matched to a gene: 7. This CDR3 reads CASSQTSGSYNEQFF. CDR3 in DNA: TGTGCCAGTAGCCAGACTAGCGGTTCTTACAATGAGCAGTTCTTC.

The genes are TRBV5-1 and TRBJ2-1; the D gene is possibly TRBD2 (6 bases). V lost 1 base and J lost 1, with 12 bases in between. This CDR3 spans 16 amino acids. Germline lookup yields CDR1 SGHRS and CDR2 YFSETQ. The CDR3 region is CASSLSGGVSYNEQFF. The CDR3 DNA reads as TGCGCCAGCAGCTTGTCGGGCGGGGTATCCTACAATGAGCAGTTCTTC.

The chain carries TRBV5-1 and TRBJ2-7; a weak D match, TRBD2 (6 bases). Germline CDR1 is SGHRS and CDR2 is YFSETQ. This CDR3 contains 15 residues. Trimming stripped 0 bases from V and 3 bases from J, with 13 bases between. The CDR3 bases are TGCGCCAGCAGCTTGGGGACGGACTATTACTACGAGCAGTACTTC. This translates into CASSLGTDYYYEQYF. Using reference TRBV5-1 and TRBJ2-7 for the parts outside the CDR3, the full variable domain is KAGVTQTPRYLIKTRGQQVTLSCSPISGHRSVSWYQQTPGQGLQFLFEYFSETQRNKGNFPGRFSGRQFSNSRSEMNVSTLELGDSALYLCASSLGTDYYYEQYFGPGTRLTVT.

This clone has just one count. The chain joins TRBV7-9 to TRBJ1-1, with TRBD1 identical over 9 bases. The length of the CDR3 is 14 residues. The junction had 4 bases not matched to a gene; V was cut back by 3 bases and J by 5 bases. CDR1 SEHNR and CDR2 FQNEAQ come from the germline V gene (reference sequence). CDR3 sequence reads: CASSFRTGETEAFF. The CDR3 DNA reads TGTGCCAGCAGCTTCCGGACAGGGGAAACTGAAGCTTTCTTT.

The chain is built from TRBV6-1 and TRBJ1-1; the D gene is possibly TRBD1 (5 bases). Germline V gene sequence: CDR1 MNHNS, CDR2 SASEGT. The V end lost 6 bases, the J end lost 10 bases, and 12 bases lay between the germline ends. The CDR3 runs to 11 residues. Written as DNA, the CDR3 is TGTGCCAGCAGGGGGCCCTCAGGAGCTTTCTTT. Its translation: CASRGPSGAFF.

V and J are TRBV7-9 and TRBJ2-7, with D perhaps matching TRBD1 (5 bases). The V gene lost 7 bases and the J gene lost 0 bases, with 22 bases spanning the gap. Germline CDR1 reads SEHNR; CDR2 reads FQNEAQ (reference sequence). CDR3 length equals 17 residues. In nucleotides, the CDR3 is TGTGCCAGCACCCTGCACATGACAGCCCCGAGCTCCTACGAGCAGTACTTC. This encodes CASTLHMTAPSSYEQYF.

V is TRBV18 and J is TRBJ1-4; the D is unclear. The CDR3 spans 14 residues. CDR1 is KGHSH and CDR2 is LQKENI in the germline V gene. Between the trimmed V and J ends, which lost 3 bases and 0 bases, there was a span of 5 bases. CDR3 nucleotide sequence: TGTGCCAGCTCACCCGGGACAACTAATGAAAAACTGTTTTTT. It translates to CASSPGTTNEKLFF. Full variable domain (rest looked up from reference TRBV18 and TRBJ1-4): NAGVMQNPRHLVRRRGQEARLRCSPMKGHSHVYWYRQLPEEGLKFMVYLQKENIIDESGMPKERFSAEFPKEGPSILRIQQVVRGDSAAYFCASSPGTTNEKLFFGSGTQLSVL.

Only a few counts were recorded for this clone. V is TRBV5-1 and J is TRBJ1-1, with D unresolved. In germline, CDR1 is SGHRS, CDR2 YFSETQ. This CDR3 has 14 residues. The V end lost 4 bases, the J end lost 1 base, and 11 bases lay between the germline ends. The CDR3 DNA reads TGCGCCAGCAGCCCGATAGATCCGAACACTGAAGCTTTCTTT. It yields the protein CASSPIDPNTEAFF.

The chain couples TRBV11-2 to TRBJ2-1; perhaps TRBD2 as D (6 bases). The germline CDR1 and CDR2 sequences are SGHAT and FQNNGV. Trimming cost V 5 bases and J 7 bases, with 15 bases left between them. CDR3 length: 14 amino acids. CDR3 in amino acids: CASSPRTTVNEQFF. CDR3 nucleotide sequence: TGTGCCAGCAGCCCCCGGACTACAGTTAATGAGCAGTTCTTC.

The chain employs TRBV5-6 and TRBJ2-7, with D perhaps matching TRBD2 (7 bases). Per germline, CDR1 SGHDT and CDR2 YYEEEE. This CDR3 is built from 14 residues. Between the trimmed V and J ends, which lost 4 bases and 5 bases, there was a span of 16 bases. This CDR3 reads CASSPNPGGDEQYF. As DNA, the CDR3 is TGTGCCAGCAGCCCGAACCCGGGGGGCGACGAGCAGTACTTC. The whole variable domain, remainder taken from reference TRBV5-6 and TRBJ2-7, is DAGVTQSPTHLIKTRGQQVTLRCSPKSGHDTVSWYQQALGQGPQFIFQYYEEEERQRGNFPDRFSGHQFPNYSSELNVNALLLGDSALYLCASSPNPGGDEQYFGPGTRLTVT.

The gene calls are TRBV5-5 and TRBJ1-5; D unclear. Per the germline V gene, CDR1 is SGHKS and CDR2 is YYEKEE (reference sequence). The CDR3 has 16 amino acids. Trimming left V 2 bases short and J 8 bases short, with 20 bases between. CDR3 in DNA: TGTGCCAGCAGCTTATCTAGTTCAGGTCTCAAGGAGCCCCAGCATTTT. It yields the protein CASSLSSSGLKEPQHF. Supplemented by reference TRBV5-5 and TRBJ1-5, the full variable domain reads DAGVTQSPTHLIKTRGQQVTLRCSPISGHKSVSWYQQVLGQGPQFIFQYYEKEERGRGNFPDRFSARQFPNYSSELNVNALLLGDSALYLCASSLSSSGLKEPQHFGDGTRLSIL.

The rearrangement joins TRBV7-9 to TRBJ2-2, with D possibly TRBD1 on 6 matching bases. Per germline, CDR1 SEHNR and CDR2 FQNEAQ (reference sequence). Deletions cut 3 bases from V and 4 bases from J, with 12 bases between. The CDR3 has 15 residues. CDR3 loop: CASSFRGFSTGELFF. DNA for the CDR3: TGTGCCAGCAGCTTCAGGGGTTTTAGCACCGGGGAGCTGTTTTTT.

This clone was recorded once. V and J are TRBV6-5 and TRBJ2-1, with D uncertain. The CDR3 is made up of 13 amino acids. V gave up 6 bases and J gave up 3 bases, with 9 bases separating them. Germline loops: CDR1 MNHEY, CDR2 SVGAGI. CDR3 loop: CASRPAVYNEQFF. In DNA, the CDR3 is TGTGCCAGCAGACCAGCCGTCTACAATGAGCAGTTCTTC.

This sequence joins TRBV9 and TRBJ2-1; D gene unclear. Trimming removed 3 bases at V and 7 bases at J, with 11 bases between. Germline values: CDR1 SGDLS, CDR2 YYNGEE. The CDR3 sequence is 13 residues long. The CDR3 nucleotides read TGTGCCAGCAGCGGGCCGGTATTAAATGAGCAGTTCTTC. Residues: CASSGPVLNEQFF.

This chain connects TRBV7-8 to TRBJ2-1; the D is unclear. In germline, CDR1 is SGHVS, CDR2 FQNEAQ. The CDR3 covers 14 residues. The ends were cut back, 7 bases at V and 0 bases at J, with 10 bases in the middle. CDR3: CASKVRSSYNEQFF. CDR3 sequence (DNA): TGTGCCAGCAAGGTGCGGAGCTCCTACAATGAGCAGTTCTTC. The entire variable domain, with the rest obtained from reference TRBV7-8 and TRBJ2-1, is as follows: GAGVSQSPRYKVAKRGQDVALRCDPISGHVSLFWYQQALGQGPEFLTYFQNEAQLDKSGLPSDRFFAERPEGSVSTLKIQRTQQEDSAVYLCASKVRSSYNEQFFGPGTRLTVL.

The V call is TRBV5-4, the J call TRBJ2-5; TRBD2 matches 10 bases. Trimming removed 4 bases from V and 2 bases from J; junction bases left unmatched: 5. Germline values: CDR1 SGHNT, CDR2 YYREEE (reference sequence). This CDR3 is 15 amino acids long. CDR3 sequence: CASSGLTSGQETQYF. CDR3 nucleotide sequence: TGTGCCAGCAGCGGCTTGACTAGCGGGCAAGAGACCCAGTACTTC.

The table lists this clone with a count of one. This chain connects TRBV18 to TRBJ2-5, with D unclear. CDR3 length: 15 amino acids. The germline V gene encodes CDR1 KGHSH and CDR2 LQKENI. V was clipped by 2 bases and J by 2 bases, with 12 bases between them. The CDR3 loop reads CASSPSNSQQETQYF. CDR3 sequence (DNA): TGTGCCAGCTCACCAAGTAATTCCCAACAAGAGACCCAGTACTTC. Full variable domain (missing parts from reference TRBV18 and TRBJ2-5): NAGVMQNPRHLVRRRGQEARLRCSPMKGHSHVYWYRQLPEEGLKFMVYLQKENIIDESGMPKERFSAEFPKEGPSILRIQQVVRGDSAAYFCASSPSNSQQETQYFGPGTRLLVL.

The DNA of the CDR3 is TGTGCCAGCTGTGCGCAGGGTAGCACTGAAGCTTTCTTT. It codes for CASCAQGSTEAFF. V is TRBV6-6 and J is TRBJ1-1; D is perhaps TRBD1 (5 bases). Trimming shortened V by 8 bases and J by 4 bases, and 14 bases separated the two germline ends. There are 13 residues in the CDR3. The germline V gene has CDR1 MNHNY and CDR2 SVGAGI (reference sequence).

With respect to this clone: The identical CDR3 is also encoded by other nucleotide sequences in the sample. V and J are TRBV6-5 and TRBJ1-1; possible D gene TRBD1, 6 bases. V dropped 0 bases and J dropped 1 base, with 9 bases sitting between them. CDR1 is MNHEY, CDR2 SVGAGI, per germline. The CDR3 length is 15 residues. CDR3 sequence reads: CASSYSGRGNTEAFF. DNA of the CDR3: TGTGCCAGCAGTTACTCGGGCAGGGGGAACACTGAAGCTTTCTTT.

The chain recombines TRBV7-2 with TRBJ2-3; D call uncertain. The CDR3 is made up of 15 amino acids. Trimming removed 0 bases from V and 0 bases from J, with 7 bases in between. Germline V lookup: CDR1 SGHTA, CDR2 FQGNSA. This chain's CDR3 is CASSLAGFSTDTQYF. CDR3 nucleotides: TGTGCCAGCAGCTTAGCGGGGTTCAGCACAGATACGCAGTATTTT. The full variable domain, in which reference TRBV7-2 and TRBJ2-3 provide the parts outside the CDR3, is GAGVSQSPSNKVTEKGKDVELRCDPISGHTALYWYRQSLGQGLEFLIYFQGNSAPDKSGLPSDRFSAERTGGSVSTLTIQRTQQEDSAVYLCASSLAGFSTDTQYFGPGTRLTVL.

J is TRBJ1-3 and V is TRBV5-6, with 7 bases aligning to TRBD1. V was clipped by 3 bases and J by 0 bases; unmatched bases: 6. The CDR3 has 16 residues. Germline V lookup: CDR1 SGHDT, CDR2 YYEEEE. The CDR3 protein is CASSWGQSSSGNTIYF. In DNA form, the CDR3 reads TGTGCCAGCAGCTGGGGACAGTCGAGCTCTGGAAACACCATATATTTT.

V gene TRBV7-9 combines with J gene TRBJ2-7; D possibly corresponds to TRBD1 (6 bases). Germline CDR1 and CDR2: SEHNR and FQNEAQ (reference sequence). CDR3 length equals 15 residues. The germline V and J ends were trimmed by 5 bases and 0 bases, with 14 bases remaining between them. In DNA, the CDR3 is TGTGCCAGCAGCCCTGACAGGACCAGCTCCTACGAGCAGTACTTC. It translates to CASSPDRTSSYEQYF.

The V call is TRBV6-6, the J call TRBJ1-1; D remains ambiguous. Germline V gene lookup returns CDR1 MNHNY and CDR2 SVGAGI (reference sequence). V lost 6 bases to trimming and J lost 1 base, with 9 bases between them. The CDR3 consists of 13 residues. The CDR3 DNA follows: TGTGCCAGCAGGAATCAGGCGAACACTGAAGCTTTCTTT. It specifies CASRNQANTEAFF.

This clone was picked up a small number of times. The chain uses TRBV19 and TRBJ1-2; 8 bases fit TRBD1. Trimming took 7 bases from V and 4 from J; bases not matched to a gene: 11. Germline CDR1 LNHDA, CDR2 SQIVND (reference sequence). This CDR3 spans 15 amino acids. CDR3 bases: TGTGCCAGTACATTCTCTGCTACAGGGGGCTATGGCTACACCTTC. Residues: CASTFSATGGYGYTF.

CDR3 region: CASSYQRNYEQYF. The CDR3 region has the DNA TGTGCCAGCAGTTACCAACGGAACTACGAGCAGTACTTC. The chain employs TRBV6-6 and TRBJ2-7, with unresolved D. V was cut by 2 bases and J by 3 bases, with 8 bases left in between. The CDR3 extends over 13 amino acids. Germline-derived CDR1 and CDR2 are MNHNY and SVGAGI (reference sequence).